The TCR beta chain under discussion was sequenced for a study of graft-versus-host responses after intestinal transplantation (dated by TCRdb to the early 2020s). Study-level background: The transplants that recipients got were multivisceral, liver-intestinal, or isolated intestinal. All recipients received anti-thymocyte globulin induction followed by maintenance tacrolimus and steroids for 3 to 4 years. After intestinal transplantation, graft-versus-host and host-versus-graft alloreactive T cell clones in the graft, circulation and bone marrow were tracked using bulk TCR-beta CDR3 sequencing. Alloreactive clones were identified by sequencing pre-transplant mixed lymphocyte reaction products and comparing them with unstimulated pre-transplant donor and recipient T cells. The cohort enrolled 20 to 30 intestinal transplant recipients, one of whom was a retransplant, and a few patients without pretransplant specimens were excluded. A peak of at least 4% donor T cells among recipient peripheral blood mononuclear cells was the definition used for donor T cell macrochimerism. Rather than going through the commercial service, samples from a few later patients were sequenced in-house on an Illumina MiSeq and processed with MiXCR. Overall study results and their limits: GvH clones were detected in recipient bone marrow, and some of these GvH clones were observed earlier in ileal mucosa or blood, consistent with an intestinal mucosal origin. High GvH to HvG T cell clonal ratios were observed in the allografts of patients with donor T cell macrochimerism. Early after transplant, peak levels of circulating GvH clones were found to be associated with declines in HvG clones. The conclusions were limited by the relatively low number and heterogeneity of the intestinal transplant patients.

Sample time point, as interpreted from the label and publication: cells obtained before transplantation from donor or recipient. CD3+CD4+ and CD3+CD8+ populations were FACS-sorted from unstimulated pre-transplant donor and recipient cells taken from spleen or lymph nodes. Comment on this clone: Its target antigen remains unknown. It has no much larger one-base neighbor in the sample; base qualities were not kept.

The library came from the immunoSEQ multiplex PCR assay. For most patients, genomic DNA was isolated using the Qiagen DNeasy Blood and Tissue Kit and was shipped frozen to Adaptive Biotechnologies for TCR sequencing. For most patients, genomic DNA was subjected to high-throughput TCR-beta CDR3 sequencing by Adaptive Biotechnologies. Per the source publication's procedure: TCR sequencing data for over 15 patients were retrieved from Adaptive's ImmunoSEQ software; a few other patients were processed with MiXCR and VDJtools. CD4 versus CD8 sorting errors were corrected by removing sequences found in both subsets at a frequency ratio below 5:1. CDR3 nucleotide sequences shared between donor and recipient were removed because the origin of such sequences could not be assigned. Alloreactive clones required at least 2-fold expansion over unstimulated cells and minimum CFSE-low frequency of 0.002% (template counts) or 0.001% (read counts). Clones were considered mappable if detected in sequenced pre-transplant spleen, lymph node, or MLR CFSE-low populations of the donor or recipient. Cumulative frequency of alloreactive clones was calculated as a percentage of all sequences weighted by copy number. Here the immuneACCESS table is served through TCRdb, limited to in-frame sequences with V and J called. Missing clones are a known gap in these copies; in checked studies unresolved V genes cover under half, and the rest lacks a known reason. Clone size and the V and J calls come from that table; the DNA yielded D and trimming. In all, the sample holds 95,000 to 150,000 clones, and approximately 96% of those were seen once. The ten largest clonotypes hold more than 2.5% of the sample.

The source was unstimulated CD8+ T cells sorted from spleen or lymph node cells, collected before intestinal transplant. The clonotype comes from a human donor who received an intestinal transplant.

The bases read TGTGCCTGTGACCCAGGGGGGCCTAACTATGGCTACACCTTC. Its protein product is CACDPGGPNYGYTF. Recombination connected TRBV30 to TRBJ1-2; TRBD1 matches 7 bases in the middle. Its CDR3 holds 14 amino acids, cysteine through phenylalanine. Just the 42-base CDR3 DNA is kept, in frame starting at base 1. The germline V gene (reference sequence) gives CDR1 as GTSNPN and CDR2 as SVGIG. Trimming leaves V shorter by 6 bases and J shorter by 0 bases, with the junction holding 7 bases beyond the gene matches. This CDR3, with the reference TRBV30 and TRBJ1-2 proteins standing in past its ends, gives the full variable domain SQTIHQWPATLVQPVGSPLSLECTVEGTSNPNLYWYRQAAGRGLQLLFYSVGIGQISSEVPQNLSASRPQDRQFILSSKKLLLSDSGFYLCACDPGGPNYGYTFGSGTRLTVV.